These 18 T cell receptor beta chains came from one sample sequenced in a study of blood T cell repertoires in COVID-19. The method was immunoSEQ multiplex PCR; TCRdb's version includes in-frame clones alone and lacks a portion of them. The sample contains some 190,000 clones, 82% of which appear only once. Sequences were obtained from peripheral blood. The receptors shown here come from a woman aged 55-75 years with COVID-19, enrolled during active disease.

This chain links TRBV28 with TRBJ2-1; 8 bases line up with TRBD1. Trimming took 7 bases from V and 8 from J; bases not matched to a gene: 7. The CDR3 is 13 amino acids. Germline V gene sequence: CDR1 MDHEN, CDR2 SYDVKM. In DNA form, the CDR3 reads TGTGCCAGCATTAGGACAGGGATCGATGAGCAGTTCTTC. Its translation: CASIRTGIDEQFF.

The chain's CDR3 is CASSRHSSNEKLFF. Written as DNA, the CDR3 is TGTGCCAGCAGCCGCCACAGTAGTAATGAAAAACTGTTTTTT. The chain combines TRBV14 with TRBJ1-4; D call uncertain. The CDR3 runs to 14 residues. Trimming removed 4 bases at V and 4 bases at J, with 10 bases between. The germline gives CDR1 SGHDN, CDR2 FVKESK.

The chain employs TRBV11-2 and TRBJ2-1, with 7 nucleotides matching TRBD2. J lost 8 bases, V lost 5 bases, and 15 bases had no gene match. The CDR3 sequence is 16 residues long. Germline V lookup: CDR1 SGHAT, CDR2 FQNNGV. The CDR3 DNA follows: TGTGCCAGCAGCGGGGGAGGGAGCCCATCATCGTATGAGCAGTTCTTC. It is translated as CASSGGGSPSSYEQFF.

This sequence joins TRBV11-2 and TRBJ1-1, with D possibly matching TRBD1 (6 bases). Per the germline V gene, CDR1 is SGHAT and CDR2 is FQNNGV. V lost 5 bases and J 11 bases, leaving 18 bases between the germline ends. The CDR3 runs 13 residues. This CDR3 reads CASSVTGTRWAFF. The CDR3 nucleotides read TGTGCCAGCAGCGTGACAGGAACCCGTTGGGCTTTCTTT.

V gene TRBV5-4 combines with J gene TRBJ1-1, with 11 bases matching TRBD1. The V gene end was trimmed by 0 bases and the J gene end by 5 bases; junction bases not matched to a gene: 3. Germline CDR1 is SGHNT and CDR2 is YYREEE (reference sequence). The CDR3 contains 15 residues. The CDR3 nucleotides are TGTGCCAGCAGCTTGGCTGGGACAGGGGGGACTGAAGCTTTCTTT. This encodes CASSLAGTGGTEAFF.

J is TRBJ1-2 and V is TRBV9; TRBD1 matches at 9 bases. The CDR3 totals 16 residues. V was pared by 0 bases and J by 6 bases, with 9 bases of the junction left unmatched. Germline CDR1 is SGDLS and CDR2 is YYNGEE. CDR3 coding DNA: TGTGCCAGCAGCGTAGCAGGACAGGGGATTAGGGATGGCTACACCTTC. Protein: CASSVAGQGIRDGYTF.

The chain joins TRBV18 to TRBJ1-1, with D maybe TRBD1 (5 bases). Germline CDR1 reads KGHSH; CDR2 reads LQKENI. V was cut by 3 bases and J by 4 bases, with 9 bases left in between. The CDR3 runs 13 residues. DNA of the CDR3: TGTGCCAGCTCACCGAGGCAGGGCACTGAAGCTTTCTTT. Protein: CASSPRQGTEAFF.

CDR3 sequence reads: CASSYREGGAETQYF. The CDR3 bases are TGTGCCAGCAGTTACCGGGAAGGGGGCGCGGAGACCCAGTACTTC. The rearrangement links TRBV6-6 to TRBJ2-5, with 7 bases that match TRBD1. CDR3 length: 15 amino acids. V dropped 2 bases and J dropped 5; count of bases not matched to a gene: 8. Germline V gene data show CDR1 as MNHNY and CDR2 as SVGAGI (reference sequence).

CDR3 amino acids: CASSLLAGSNQPQHF. The CDR3 DNA is TGTGCCAGCAGTTTATTGGCAGGTAGCAATCAGCCCCAGCATTTT. The rearrangement uses TRBV28 and TRBJ1-5; D gene ambiguous. Trimming took off 1 base at V and 0 bases at J, with 7 bases between the two ends. Germline V lookup: CDR1 MDHEN, CDR2 SYDVKM. The length of the CDR3 is 15 residues.

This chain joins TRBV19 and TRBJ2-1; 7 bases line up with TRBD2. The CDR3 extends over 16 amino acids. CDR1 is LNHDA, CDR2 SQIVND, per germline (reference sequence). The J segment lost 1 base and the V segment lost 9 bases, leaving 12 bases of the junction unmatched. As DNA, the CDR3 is TGTGCCAGCCGATCGGCCGGCGGGAGATCCTACAATGAGCAGTTCTTC. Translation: CASRSAGGRSYNEQFF.

As DNA, the CDR3 is TGTGCCACCAGTGACCCACCGGGACAAGAAGGCTACACCTTC. Its protein product is CATSDPPGQEGYTF. The chain carries TRBV24-1 and TRBJ1-2; the D gene is possibly TRBD1 (6 bases). V lost 4 bases to trimming and J lost 8 bases, with 16 bases between them. Per germline, CDR1 KGHDR and CDR2 SFDVKD. The CDR3 length is 14 residues.

The CDR3 is CASSFFGPPDTQYF. In nucleotides, the CDR3 is TGTGCCAGCAGCTTTTTTGGGCCCCCAGATACGCAGTATTTT. The chain combines TRBV11-2 with TRBJ2-3, with D unclear. Germline V gene sequence: CDR1 SGHAT, CDR2 FQNNGV. The V and J ends lost 3 bases and 4 bases respectively, with 11 bases between them. CDR3 length equals 14 residues. Full variable domain (outside the CDR3, taken from reference TRBV11-2 and TRBJ2-3): EAGVAQSPRYKIIEKRQSVAFWCNPISGHATLYWYQQILGQGPKLLIQFQNNGVVDDSQLPKDRFSAERLKGVDSTLKIQPAKLEDSAVYLCASSFFGPPDTQYFGPGTRLTVL.

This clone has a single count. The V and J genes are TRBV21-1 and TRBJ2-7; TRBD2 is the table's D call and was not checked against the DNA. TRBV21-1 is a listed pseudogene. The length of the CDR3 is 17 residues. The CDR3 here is CASSKVARSGSPYEQYV. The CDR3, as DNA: TGTGCCAGCAGCAAGGTTGCTCGGAGCGGATCTCCCTACGAGCAGTACGTC.

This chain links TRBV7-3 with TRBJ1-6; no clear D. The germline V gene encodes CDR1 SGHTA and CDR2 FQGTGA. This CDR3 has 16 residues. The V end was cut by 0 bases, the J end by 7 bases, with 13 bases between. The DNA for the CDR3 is TGTGCCAGCAGCTTAACGTCTCCTGGGAGCAATTCACCCCTCCACTTT. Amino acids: CASSLTSPGSNSPLHF.

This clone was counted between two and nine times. CDR3 in DNA: TGTGCCAGCAGCTCCCGGACAGGGGAACAGCCCCAGCATTTT. As protein: CASSSRTGEQPQHF. V usage is TRBV7-6 and J usage is TRBJ1-5; 9 positions match TRBD1. The germline V gene has CDR1 SGHVS and CDR2 FNYEAQ. CDR3 length equals 14 residues. Trimming cost V 4 bases and J 7 bases; bases outside gene matches: 5.

CDR3 residues: CASSLVWQGSSNEQFF. DNA for the CDR3: TGTGCCAGCAGCTTAGTCTGGCAGGGGTCTTCCAATGAGCAGTTCTTC. The V and J genes are TRBV7-6 and TRBJ2-1, with TRBD1 as a possible D gene (6 bases). Germline V lookup: CDR1 SGHVS, CDR2 FNYEAQ. The CDR3 covers 16 residues. The V and J ends lost 1 base and 6 bases respectively, with 16 bases between them.

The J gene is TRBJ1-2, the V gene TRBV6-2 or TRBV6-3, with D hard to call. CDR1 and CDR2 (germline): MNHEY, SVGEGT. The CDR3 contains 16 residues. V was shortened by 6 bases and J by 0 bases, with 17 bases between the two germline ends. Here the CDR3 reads CASSLRSRAANYGYTF. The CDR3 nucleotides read TGTGCCAGCAGCCTTAGGAGTAGAGCTGCTAACTATGGCTACACCTTC.

CDR3 sequence reads: CASSRGTGREQYF. The DNA of the CDR3 is TGTGCCAGCAGTCGCGGGACAGGGCGCGAGCAGTACTTC. V gene TRBV12-3 or TRBV12-4 combines with J gene TRBJ2-7, with TRBD1 identical over 9 bases. J was trimmed by 6 bases and V by 5 bases; bases with no gene match: 5. The CDR3 consists of 13 residues.